This TCR beta chain is from a study of siplizumab effects on memory and regulatory T cells. Comment on this clone: Its antigen is as yet unknown.

Findings and caveats of the study: The naive T cell population seemed more diverse than memory cells and seemed a major contributor to the alloresponse. Unstimulated subset assignment was obtained for only a minor fraction of alloreactive clones. Proliferating Tregs' suppressive function in siplizumab cultures went unconfirmed.

Per sample, some 10^5 TCR templates were assayed. TCRdb's copy holds only in-frame clones and misses some; the assay was immunoSEQ multiplex PCR. The sample lists 60,000 to 80,000 clones, less than 85% occurring once. V shed 2 bases and J 11 bases; nucleotides not matched to a gene: 9. Germline V gene sequence: CDR1 SGHRS, CDR2 YFSETQ. This CDR3 contains 16 residues. The source material was memory CD4+ T cells sorted from blood. The sequence was collected from a human donor in good health. This chain uses TRBV5-1 with TRBJ2-3, with 15 bases lining up with TRBD2. The CDR3 coding sequence is TGCGCCAGCAGCTTTGGGACTAGCGGGAGGACCCTAGAGCAGTATTTT. Translated, it gives CASSFGTSGRTLEQYF.